This T cell receptor (beta chain) was retrieved from a study of cytomegalovirus exposure and HLA in healthy donors (TCRdb year 2017). Regarding the study in general: In an earlier analysis of under 750 of the donors, about 260 Gb of sequence data and approximately 120 million unique TCR beta sequences from about 179 million T cells were reported. Roughly 300 gigabases of sequencing data and approximately 84 million unique TCR sequences were included in an early release covering roughly 600 HLA-typed donors. The number of typed donors differed by locus: 629-630 for A, B, C, DRB1 and DQB1; 522 for DQA1; over 600 for DPA1; and around 490 for DPB1. Genome-wide SNP genotypes for about 60% of the 666 donors were used in a later genetic analysis, which treated that subset as a discovery cohort. To study patterns of TCR occurrence, a later analysis re-analyzed previously published TCR beta repertoires from 666 donors and added high-resolution HLA genotyping. Using immunosequencing, the study profiled T cell repertoires from about 620 subjects and related those repertoires to cytomegalovirus serostatus. To predict cytomegalovirus infection status, the study brought together high-throughput TCR immunosequencing, statistical association of individual TCRs with disease status, and machine learning. In addition to the first cohort of 650 to 800 subjects, a separate validation cohort of approximately 120 different subjects was used. All discovery cohort repertoires had been generated using a single sequencing platform. An earlier analysis of 587 of the donors used high-throughput TCR beta sequencing to judge whether each TCR beta V gene segment behaved as functional or pseudogenic. Donor age, sex, ethnicity and CMV serostatus were compiled alongside the repertoire data. The study was designed to test whether signatures of past pathogen exposure could be identified by cataloging public T cell receptors. Rather than using new phenotypic data, the later analysis identified candidate immune exposures from TCR beta sequences and from how often those sequences occurred across donors. Of the roughly 400 genotyped donors, less than 85% were placed in the genetic ancestry cluster associated with self-reported Caucasian donors. HLA typing included class I and class II loci at four-digit resolution. Among about 360 genotyped donors of the cohort, an average of around 240,000 unique TCR beta nucleotide sequences were sequenced per donor, around 20% of them non-productive. Because of strong linkage in the cohort, roughly five DR-DQ haplotypes were treated as single units for association and clustering. The research as a whole found: This cohort had only TCR beta chains sequenced, and the lack of alpha or paired-chain data limited which features could be detected. Most TCR sequences were seen in very few donors, while some public TCRs were found in many individuals. In a later genetic analysis, a missense DCLRE1C variant was associated with V-gene and J-gene trimming of TCR beta chains, and the association was replicated in an independent cohort. Presence/absence analyses assumed roughly uniform sequencing depth across donors, an assumption that may not hold. An earlier analysis of 587 of the donors showed that most TCR beta V segments appeared in productive rearrangements either about 87% or about 30% of the time, which broadly matched IMGT annotations. The sequencing pipeline was judged likely to have produced a cluster of highly shared sequence variants as a technical artifact. A later analysis found that most CMV-associated TCR beta chains appeared HLA-restricted, with HLA associations seemingly driven largely by CMV exposure. In the study, approximately 160 TCR beta chains were listed as associated with cytomegalovirus. For the cohort, immune exposure information was limited to CMV serostatus. In vitro tests confirmed that a few of the cytomegalovirus-associated TCR beta chains recognize cytomegalovirus antigens. A further reported finding was that TCR beta sequences accurately predicted the HLA-A and HLA-B alleles for most subjects in the first cohort. In a later genetic analysis, fewer N-insertions in productive TCRs were reported among donors in an Asian-associated ancestry cluster than the roughly 700-donor mean. When HLA alleles, especially DR and DQ, strongly co-occurred, TCR associations were difficult to assign to individual alleles. Several of the top co-occurrence clusters appeared to be linked to parvovirus B19, influenza, CMV and Epstein-Barr virus, according to a later analysis. Correlated functional status among segregating V segments might be attributable to linkage disequilibrium, but an unknown experimental factor could not be ruled out. Because HLA typing was missing for some donors at each locus, association tests included only the typed subset. Compared with equally common non-associated chains, HLA-associated TCR beta chains in a later analysis were more clonally expanded and had lower generation probabilities. Cytomegalovirus status was reported to be diagnosed by the classifier with high specificity and sensitivity in both the original and validation cohorts. The authors suggested that the approach could potentially be generalized to other disease states and immunological phenotypes. Some IMGT-functional V segments, including TRBV6-2 and TRBV6-3, could not be distinguished by the 87-base-pair reads and were therefore excluded. Roughly 15 rarely observed V segments, including chromosome 9 orphons, were excluded from the earlier analysis of approximately 500 of the donors because counts were too low. A later analysis found that TCR association rates varied across HLA loci, with DRB1 alleles showing the most associated TCRs and HLA-C alleles the fewest. At a false discovery rate of 0.05, a later analysis linked about 17,000 TCR beta sequences to specific HLA alleles.

The library was generated by the immunoSEQ multiplex PCR assay. For the multiplex PCR, a mixture combining 60 forward primers for TCR Vbeta segments and 13 reverse primers for TCR Jbeta segments was used. A multiplex PCR assay on genomic DNA amplified the CDR3 region of rearranged TCR beta genes. Amplified TCR beta libraries were sequenced as 87-base-pair reads on the Illumina HiSeq System. In the authors' own workflow: In a later analysis, roughly 80 million unique TCR beta chains were counted across the roughly 610 repertoires, and around 10 million of these chains were shared by at least two donors. To remove PCR and sequencing errors, raw reads were error-corrected and collapsed into unique sequences using a nearest-neighbor algorithm that merged closely related sequences. Alignment of CDR3 sequences to IMGT reference sequences was used to assign V, D and J gene segments. Each retained sequence needed at least a six-nucleotide match to both a V gene segment and a J gene segment. Rearrangements were classified as productive when the CDR3 lacked stop codons and remained in frame with V and J, and all other rearrangements were classified as non-productive. Following IMGT convention, CDR3 was defined as the stretch from the second conserved V-encoded cysteine to the conserved J-encoded phenylalanine. The earlier analysis of about 640 of the donors excluded any sequence lacking an unambiguous match to a single V gene segment. An earlier analysis of around 600 of the donors classified V segments as functional when productive rearrangements were above 56.7% and as segregating when the standard deviation between donors was above 5%. A statistical classification framework was developed to diagnose cytomegalovirus status using the catalog of TCR beta chain sequences. V and J gene assignment, in a later analysis, came from comparing TCR nucleotide sequences with IMGT/GENE-DB human TR gene sequences. The TCRdist pipeline was used in a later analysis to assign CDR3 sequences and most-parsimonious VDJ recombination scenarios. A later analysis defined each TCR beta chain by its CDR3 amino acid sequence plus V-gene family, and excluded reads lacking a unique V-gene family. To address suspected cross-contamination and a sequencing artifact, a later analysis removed roughly 580 highly shared, low-generation-probability nucleotide sequences. In a later analysis, a clonal expansion index for each public chain was calculated from normalized within-repertoire ranks of inferred template counts. In a later analysis, generation probabilities were computed with a VDJ recombination model fitted to out-of-frame rearrangements, and the resulting probabilities were checked against IGoR. In a later analysis, hypergeometric tests were used to score TCR-TCR, TCR-HLA and TCR-CMV co-occurrence, with a repertoire-size bias correction applied to TCR pairs. False discovery rates were estimated in a later analysis by permuting HLA or CMV assignments 20 times. In a later analysis, co-occurring TCRs were grouped using DBSCAN, and TCRdist sequence similarity was added for clustering within HLA-allele-positive subsets. Repertoires with fewer than 30,000 or more than 120,000 public chains were left out of co-occurrence clustering, as were five repertoires with anomalous nucleotide sharing. TCRdb retrieved this table from immuneACCESS and kept in-frame rearrangements only. Not all clones are present; in checked studies, unresolved V genes account for under half, and no reason is known for the remainder. That table supplies the V and J calls and clone size; D and trimming were determined from the DNA. Within this sample are roughly 100,000 clones, with around 80% of them counted one time only. Jointly, the top ten make up 10% of the sample.

Inclusive of the bounding cysteine and phenylalanine, the CDR3 is 15 residues long. Only the CDR3 part of the read is kept: 45 bases, read in frame from the first base. V is shortened by 3 bases, J by 0 bases, and the region joining them spans 12 bases. In the germline V gene, CDR1 corresponds to SGDLS and CDR2 to YYNGEE. The cohort consisted of some 730 healthy bone marrow donors. At the time of sampling, all cohort members were nominally healthy, though unrecorded immune exposures were likely present. The donor was CMV seropositive and belonged to the group of 250 to 350 seropositive cohort members. Each donor provided a peripheral blood sample, and peripheral blood mononuclear cells were used for TCR beta sequencing. The Qiagen DNeasy Blood Extraction Kit was used to extract genomic DNA from the blood cell samples. A remark on this clone: Its antigen remains undetermined. No base quality information exists; no much larger clone differs at one position.

The sample consisted of PBMCs. Recombination joined TRBV9 with TRBJ1-2, and TRBD1 may be the D gene, going by 5 matching bases. The sequence was collected from a woman under 30 in good health and CMV-seropositive. The nucleotide sequence reads as follows: TGTGCCAGCAGCGACAGCCACAGGACTAACTATGGCTACACCTTC. This is translated as CASSDSHRTNYGYTF.